This entry is about one TCR beta chain. What it recognizes is unknown. The trim removed 0 bases at V and 3 bases at J, leaving 11 bases unmatched. The germline V gene has CDR1 DFQATT and CDR2 SNEGSKA (reference sequence). The CDR3 has 16 amino acids. These data come from a study of CD8 T cells in ankylosing spondylitis. With molecular barcodes, quantitative 5'-RACE was used to make the TCR beta libraries. TCRdb ran MiXCR on the 5' RACE reads and lists one entry per CDR3 protein. The data contain fewer than 750,000 distinct CDR3 sequences, under 20% of them singletons. Whole-study results and caveats: Disease-linked clones were CD8+ and relatively rare in peripheral blood. For ankylosing spondylitis blood, a TCR beta motif of 8 or 9 highly homologous variants appeared characteristic.

The V gene is TRBV20-1, the J gene TRBJ2-7; 7 bases map to TRBD1. Sequencing was done on a sample of blood, either unsorted or a sorted T cell fraction (not recorded which). This clonotype originated in a male donor with ankylosing spondylitis. The CDR3 region has the DNA TGCAGTGCTAGAGATTTAGAAGGGGGCAGGGACTACGAGCAGTACTTC. It codes for CSARDLEGGRDYEQYF.